A selection of T cell receptor beta chains follows, all from one sample in a study of OX40 agonist ivuxolimab in advanced cancers. Method: immunoSEQ multiplex PCR; TCRdb's copy keeps in-frame clones and lacks some. The table records about 150,000 clones, roughly 91% of them present only once. Sequencing was performed on CD4+ or CD8+ T cells sorted from blood, taken in a trial of the OX40 agonist ivuxolimab. Receptor source: an adult with an advanced solid tumor such as melanoma, head and neck, liver or kidney cancer. Each CDR3 is given with its conserved first and last residue. The order of the fields is V gene, D gene, J gene, CDR3 protein, CDR3 DNA. The D gene is left open where the match is weak.

TRBV5-5	-	TRBJ1-5	CASSPGGIDQPQHF	TGTGCCAGCAGCCCGGGGGGGATTGATCAGCCCCAGCATTTT
TRBV28	-	TRBJ2-7	CASSRPDRSSYEQYF	TGTGCCAGCAGCCGTCCCGACAGGAGCTCCTACGAGCAGTACTTC
TRBV5-8	-	TRBJ2-4	CASSFKTFAAKNIQYF	TGTGCCAGCAGCTTCAAAACTTTCGCGGCCAAAAACATTCAGTACTTC
TRBV4-3	-	TRBJ1-5	CASSQVGLPSNQPQHF	TGCGCCAGCAGCCAGGTGGGACTACCTAGCAATCAGCCCCAGCATTTT
TRBV2	TRBD1	TRBJ2-3	CATKTGGGRDTQYF	TGTGCCACAAAGACAGGGGGCGGGAGAGATACGCAGTATTTT
TRBV7-2	-	TRBJ1-2	CASISRWGSNYGYTF	TGTGCCAGCATCTCGCGCTGGGGATCTAACTATGGCTACACCTTC
TRBV11-3	TRBD1	TRBJ1-1	CASSLDGRQGNTEAFF	TGTGCCAGCAGCTTAGATGGGAGACAGGGGAACACTGAAGCTTTCTTT
TRBV7-2	TRBD1	TRBJ1-6	CASSFQGAGPLHF	TGTGCCAGCAGCTTTCAGGGGGCGGGTCCCCTCCACTTT
TRBV5-6	-	TRBJ2-5	CASSLGTLKETQYF	TGTGCCAGCAGCCTGGGGACACTAAAAGAGACCCAGTACTTC
TRBV18	TRBD1	TRBJ1-6	CASSPLVGTGQGRSPLHF	TGTGCCAGCTCACCACTAGTTGGAACCGGACAGGGACGTTCACCCCTCCACTTT
TRBV6-5	-	TRBJ1-1	CASSLRWGNTEAFF	TGTGCCAGCAGTTTAAGGTGGGGTAACACTGAAGCTTTCTTT
TRBV19	TRBD2	TRBJ2-1	CASRPARGFSGKGNNEQFF	TGTGCCAGTAGACCCGCGCGGGGCTTTAGCGGGAAGGGGAACAATGAGCAGTTCTTC
TRBV7-9	-	TRBJ2-7	CASSSSDGGRIYEQYF	TGTGCCAGCAGCTCATCTGATGGGGGGCGGATCTACGAGCAGTACTTC
TRBV5-1	-	TRBJ2-1	CASRSPRTVIVEQFF	TGCGCCAGCAGGTCCCCAAGGACCGTAATCGTTGAGCAGTTCTTC
TRBV6-5	-	TRBJ2-7	CASSPPGRGYEQYF	TGTGCCAGCAGCCCACCCGGAAGGGGATACGAGCAGTACTTC
TRBV7-8	-	TRBJ1-2	CASSPRRGATYGYTF	TGTGCCAGCAGCCCCCGACGAGGGGCCACCTATGGCTACACCTTC
TRBV7-2	-	TRBJ2-3	CASSLPIGVHTQYF	TGTGCCAGCAGCTTACCTATAGGAGTCCATACGCAGTATTTT
TRBV7-9	-	TRBJ1-2	CASSPVGGYGYTF	TGTGCCAGCAGCCCTGTCGGGGGGTATGGCTACACCTTC